A single sample is the source of the 17 T cell receptor beta chains below, sequenced in a study of regulatory T cells in long-lasting Graves disease. According to the study, TCR beta libraries were built with iRepertoire HTBI primers and CDR3-region Arm-PCR. From the multiplex PCR reads, TCRdb called clonotypes with MiXCR, one entry per CDR3 protein. The table records 400,000 to 500,000 distinct CDR3 sequences, 13% to 15% of them present only once. Stated time point: newly diagnosed GD, antithyroid drugs for less than 3 months. Preparation of the TCR library used RNA extracted from PBMCs. These data also formed part of another study, on T cells in Graves' hyperthyroidism and ophthalmopathy.

The sequenced sample was peripheral blood mononuclear cells (PBMCs), obtained at new diagnosis, from a patient treated with antithyroid drugs. All receptors derive from a woman aged 50 to 60 with Graves disease.

Worth noting for this clonotype: The junction departs from germline at one end; a sequencing error may be responsible. This chain joins TRBV28 and TRBJ2-5; TRBD2 might be the D (7 bases). This CDR3 comprises 19 residues. The V gene's germline CDR1 is MDHEN and CDR2 SYDVKM. The CDR3 DNA follows: TGTGCCAGCAGTCCCCCCGGGGTGGGAGGGGGAGATAATCAAGAGGCCCAGTACTTC. It encodes CASSPPGVGGGDNQEAQYF.

This clonotype has just a few counts. The CDR3 DNA reads as TGTGCCAGCTCTCAAGGGGTTGTTGATGAAAAACTGTTTTTT. It translates to CASSQGVVDEKLFF. The V and J genes are TRBV18 and TRBJ1-4; D perhaps matches TRBD1 (5 bases). The ends were cut back, 6 bases at V and 6 bases at J, with 14 bases in the middle. This CDR3 is 14 amino acids long. Germline V gene lookup returns CDR1 KGHSH and CDR2 LQKENI.

This clonotype has ten or more counts. The chain carries TRBV5-1 and TRBJ2-1; the match to TRBD2 covers 10 bases. The CDR3 has 15 residues. V was clipped by 0 bases and J by 6 bases; unmatched bases: 3. Germline V gene sequence: CDR1 SGHRS, CDR2 YFSETQ. CDR3 amino acids: CASSLEGLASNEQFF. Written as DNA, the CDR3 is TGCGCCAGCAGCTTGGAGGGACTAGCGAGCAATGAGCAGTTCTTC. The full variable domain, its missing parts supplied by reference TRBV5-1 and TRBJ2-1, is KAGVTQTPRYLIKTRGQQVTLSCSPISGHRSVSWYQQTPGQGLQFLFEYFSETQRNKGNFPGRFSGRQFSNSRSEMNVSTLELGDSALYLCASSLEGLASNEQFFGPGTRLTVL.

A note on this clonotype: A far larger clone is one base from this, pointing to a likely read error. The chain links TRBV11-1 to TRBJ2-7; 8 nucleotides agree with TRBD1. CDR3 length: 14 residues. Germline CDR1 is SGHAT and CDR2 is FQDESV (reference sequence). The chain's CDR3 is CVSSLQGDRYEQYF. The CDR3 DNA reads TGTGTCAGCAGCCTACAGGGGGATCGCTACGAGCAGTACTTC.

The chain has TRBV6-1 and TRBJ2-1, with D unresolved. V gave up 2 bases and J gave up 0 bases, with 11 bases separating them. In germline, CDR1 is MNHNS, CDR2 SASEGT. This CDR3 comprises 16 residues. As DNA, the CDR3 is TGTGCCAGCAGTGAAAGTCTTGCCCTCTCCTACAATGAGCAGTTCTTC. Its protein product is CASSESLALSYNEQFF.

This clonotype was found a few times. The genes are TRBV19 and TRBJ2-3; D ambiguous. V was clipped by 7 bases and J by 3 bases, with 11 bases between them. This CDR3 contains 13 residues. Germline CDR1 LNHDA, CDR2 SQIVND (reference sequence). The CDR3 region has the DNA TGTGCCAGTATGGGGTTGGGGACAGATACGCAGTATTTT. Protein product: CASMGLGTDTQYF.

This clonotype was observed a few times. A much larger clone lies a single base off, so this may be a read error. The chain joins TRBV6-1 to TRBJ2-3; 13 bases line up with TRBD2. The CDR3 totals 15 residues. In germline, CDR1 is MNHNS, CDR2 SASEGT. The CDR3 reads CASREGLAGADTQYF. For the CDR3, the DNA is TGTGCCAGCCGTGAAGGACTAGCGGGAGCAGATACGCAGTATTTT.

The chain employs TRBV12-3 or TRBV12-4 and TRBJ2-2; D ambiguous. The germline V and J ends were trimmed by 2 bases and 0 bases, with 7 bases remaining between them. This CDR3 spans 15 amino acids. The CDR3 loop reads CASSLRAANTGELFF. CDR3 bases: TGTGCCAGCAGTTTAAGGGCAGCGAACACCGGGGAGCTGTTTTTT.

J is TRBJ2-1 and V is TRBV5-1; a possible D gene is TRBD1 (11 bases). Germline V gene lookup returns CDR1 SGHRS and CDR2 YFSETQ. Trimming stripped 4 bases from V and 10 bases from J, with 21 bases between. The CDR3 is 15 residues long. This CDR3 is CASSKGQGGLAEQFF. The CDR3 region has the DNA TGCGCCAGCAGCAAGGGACAGGGGGGACTAGCGGAGCAGTTCTTC.

This clonotype was observed a few times. This sequence joins TRBV4-1 and TRBJ2-1, with a weak D call TRBD2 (6 bases). V lost 3 bases and J 3 bases, leaving 18 bases between the germline ends. Germline V CDR1 and CDR2: MGHRA, YSYEKL. This CDR3 spans 17 amino acids. CDR3 nucleotide sequence: TGCGCCAGCAGCCAGGTGGCACTAGCCAACAACTACAATGAGCAGTTCTTC. This codes for CASSQVALANNYNEQFF.

About this clonotype itself: This could be a read error, since a much larger clone is one nucleotide away. This chain joins TRBV7-9 and TRBJ2-1; the match to TRBD2 covers 13 bases. V was pared by 2 bases and J by 6 bases, with 10 bases of the junction left unmatched. This CDR3 is 18 amino acids long. Germline CDR1 SEHNR, CDR2 FQNEAQ (reference sequence). CDR3 nucleotides: TGTGCCAGCAGCTTAATAAAGGGACTAGCGGGACCCCCCAATGAGCAGTTCTTC. As protein: CASSLIKGLAGPPNEQFF.

The chain carries TRBV28 and TRBJ2-5, with 13 bases that match TRBD2. Trimming took 5 bases from V and 6 from J; bases not matched to a gene: 18. The CDR3 runs to 19 residues. CDR1 is MDHEN and CDR2 is SYDVKM in the germline V gene. CDR3 nucleotide sequence: TGTGCCAGCAGTGGCCCCGGACTAGCGGGAGTATCCGCCGCGAAGACCCAGTACTTC. As protein: CASSGPGLAGVSAAKTQYF.

This clonotype has just a few counts. The chain joins TRBV4-1 to TRBJ2-7; D uncertain. Between the trimmed V and J ends, which lost 3 bases and 7 bases, there was a span of 16 bases. Germline assignment: CDR1 MGHRA and CDR2 YSYEKL. The CDR3 covers 14 residues. The CDR3 DNA is TGCGCCAGCAGCCATGGCGCGCGCGTTGGGGAGCAGTACTTC. Encoded protein: CASSHGARVGEQYF.

This clonotype occurred a few times. The chain combines TRBV7-9 with TRBJ2-3; TRBD2 agrees at 15 bases. CDR1 is SEHNR and CDR2 is FQNEAQ in the germline V gene (reference sequence). Trimming cost V 5 bases and J 9 bases; bases outside gene matches: 6. CDR3 length equals 15 residues. The CDR3 loop reads CASSLDGTSGRTQYF. In DNA form, the CDR3 reads TGTGCCAGCAGCCTCGACGGGACTAGCGGGAGGACGCAGTATTTT. The entire variable domain, with the rest obtained from reference TRBV7-9 and TRBJ2-3, is as follows: DTGVSQNPRHKITKRGQNVTFRCDPISEHNRLYWYRQTLGQGPEFLTYFQNEAQLEKSRLLSDRFSAERPKGSFSTLEIQRTEQGDSAMYLCASSLDGTSGRTQYFGPGTRLTVL.

This clonotype occurred many times. The CDR3, as DNA: TGTGCCAGCAGCACGGTAGCGGGAGGGCCCAATGAGCAGTTCTTC. It specifies CASSTVAGGPNEQFF. The chain combines TRBV6-1 with TRBJ2-1; TRBD2 matches at 11 bases. Germline V CDR1 and CDR2: MNHNS, SASEGT. The length of the CDR3 is 15 residues. J lost 6 bases, V lost 6 bases, and 7 bases had no gene match.

This clonotype was seen ten or more times. The V and J genes are TRBV30 and TRBJ2-3, with 8 bases fitting TRBD1. The J call may be wrong; the DNA end is better matched by TRBJ2-1. CDR1 and CDR2 (germline): GTSNPN, SVGIG (reference sequence). The CDR3 extends over 12 amino acids. CDR3 sequence: CACDRGGNEQFF. DNA of the CDR3: TGTGCCTGTGACAGGGGAGGCAATGAGCAGTTCTTC.

Notes on this clonotype: It is likely a read error: a sequence one base away is far more abundant. The rearrangement joins TRBV7-9 to TRBJ2-7, with TRBD2 matching over 14 bases. V was clipped by 2 bases and J by 2 bases; unmatched bases: 14. The CDR3 runs 20 residues. The V gene's germline CDR1 is SEHNR and CDR2 FQNEAQ (reference sequence). CDR3 region: CASSLSAAGLAGVGAYEQYF. The CDR3 DNA reads TGTGCCAGCAGCTTATCCGCCGCGGGACTAGCGGGAGTCGGGGCCTACGAGCAGTACTTC. The full variable domain, in which reference TRBV7-9 and TRBJ2-7 provide the parts outside the CDR3, is DTGVSQNPRHKITKRGQNVTFRCDPISEHNRLYWYRQTLGQGPEFLTYFQNEAQLEKSRLLSDRFSAERPKGSFSTLEIQRTEQGDSAMYLCASSLSAAGLAGVGAYEQYFGPGTRLTVT.